A selection of T cell receptor beta chains follows, all from one sample in a study of CD8 T cells in Susac syndrome. TCRdb called the immunoSEQ multiplex PCR reads again in MiXCR, with one record for every CDR3 protein. The sample includes some 190,000 distinct CDR3 sequences, 85% to 95% of them seen just once. The specimen sequenced was CD4+ T cells from PBMCs. These receptors all stem from a human donor in good health. CDR3s include the opening cysteine and the closing phenylalanine or tryptophan. The D gene is left open where the match is weak. Size is omitted from some rows. Given values are once, few, many or a class for expanded clones.

>TRBV13|-|15|TRBJ2-5|-
CASSLGDGRLETQYF
TGTGCCAGCAGCTTAGGAGACGGCCGCCTAGAGACCCAGTACTTC
>TRBV4-3|-|14|TRBJ1-1|-
CASSQDEGYTEAFF
TGCGCCAGCAGCCAAGATGAGGGCTACACTGAAGCTTTCTTT
>TRBV23-1|-|15|TRBJ2-5|-
CASSQRTLYQETQYF
TGCGCCAGCAGTCAGCGGACCCTGTACCAAGAGACCCAGTACTTC
>TRBV5-1|-|15|TRBJ1-3|-
CASSLAGQDGNTIYF
TGCGCCAGCAGCTTGGCGGGTCAGGACGGAAACACCATATATTTT
>TRBV7-8|-|17|TRBJ1-2|-
CASSPRPGTGSGYGYTF
TGTGCCAGCAGCCCCCGTCCCGGGACTGGGTCTGGCTATGGCTACACCTTC
>TRBV7-9|-|16|TRBJ2-2|TRBD1
CASSSGQGDSTGELFF
TGTGCCAGCAGCAGCGGACAGGGGGATAGCACCGGGGAGCTGTTTTTT
>TRBV6-6|-|15|TRBJ1-1|-
CASTKRGAMNTEAFF
TGTGCCAGCACTAAAAGGGGTGCCATGAACACTGAAGCTTTCTTT
>TRBV18|-|15|TRBJ1-1|TRBD1
CASSPPTGSDTEAFF
TGTGCCAGCTCACCACCGACAGGGTCGGACACTGAAGCTTTCTTC
>TRBV28|-|17|TRBJ1-3|TRBD1
CASSQAGGPNSGNTIYF
TGTGCCAGCAGTCAGGCAGGGGGCCCTAACTCAGGAAACACCATATATTTT
>TRBV6-5|-|13|TRBJ1-2|-
CASREDGNYGYTF
TGTGCCAGCAGGGAGGACGGAAACTATGGCTACACCTTC
>TRBV5-1|-|16|TRBJ2-3|TRBD2
CASSLVRTRSTDTQYF
TGCGCCAGCAGCTTGGTAAGGACTAGGAGCACAGATACGCAGTATTTT
>TRBV2|-|15|TRBJ2-3|TRBD2
CASLRSGGNTDTQYF
TGTGCCAGCCTTAGAAGCGGGGGCAACACAGATACGCAGTATTTT
>TRBV5-1|-|15|TRBJ2-4|-
CASSPPGSAKNIQYF
TGCGCCAGCAGCCCCCCCGGTTCAGCCAAAAACATTCAGTACTTC
>TRBV20-1|-|14|TRBJ2-7|TRBD1
CSAKRRQGVGEQYF
TGCAGTGCTAAGCGGCGACAGGGGGTCGGCGAGCAGTACTTC
>TRBV18|-|13|TRBJ2-5|-
CASSPMRAETQYF
TGTGCCAGCTCACCAATGAGGGCTGAGACCCAGTACTTC
>TRBV29-1|-|14|TRBJ2-1|-
CSASTVGGNNEQFF
TGCAGCGCCTCGACTGTAGGGGGGAACAATGAGCAGTTCTTC
>TRBV6-2/TRBV6-3|-|13|TRBJ1-2|-
CASSTTGGDGYTF
TGTGCCAGCAGTACCACAGGAGGGGATGGCTACACCTTC
>TRBV7-2|-|15|TRBJ1-6|TRBD1
CASSLETGGNSPLHF
TGTGCCAGCAGCTTAGAGACAGGGGGGAATTCACCCCTCCACTTT
>TRBV12-3/TRBV12-4|-|15|TRBJ1-5|-
CASIADGRSNQPQHF
TGTGCCAGCATTGCGGACGGACGTAGCAATCAGCCCCAGCATTTT
>TRBV6-5|-|14|TRBJ2-1|-
CASSYRQGDNEQFF
TGTGCCAGCAGTTACCGTCAGGGAGACAATGAGCAGTTCTTC
>TRBV29-1|-|16|TRBJ1-3|-
CSVGLSQGMPGNTIYF
TGCAGCGTTGGGCTTAGCCAGGGCATGCCTGGAAACACCATATATTTT
>TRBV27|-|14|TRBJ2-3|-
CASRDYKSTDTQYF
TGTGCCAGCAGGGACTACAAGAGCACAGATACGCAGTATTTT
>TRBV5-1|-|17|TRBJ2-3|TRBD2
CASSLLPSGGAEDTQYF
TGCGCCAGCAGCTTGCTCCCTAGCGGGGGGGCAGAGGATACGCAGTATTTT
>TRBV6-2/TRBV6-3|-|12|TRBJ1-1|-
CASTSRNTEAFF
TGTGCCAGCACTTCAAGGAACACTGAAGCTTTCTTT
>TRBV12-3/TRBV12-4|-|14|TRBJ1-1|TRBD1
CASRSDRTNTEAFF
TGTGCCAGCAGATCGGACAGGACGAACACTGAAGCTTTCTTT
>TRBV20-1|-|14|TRBJ1-2|-
CSHSSGAIKDGYTF
TGCAGTCACTCCTCCGGGGCAATTAAAGATGGCTACACCTTC
>TRBV7-2|-|17|TRBJ2-1|-
CASSLIGGGRGYNEQFF
TGTGCCAGCAGCTTAATAGGGGGGGGGAGAGGGTACAATGAGCAGTTCTTC
>TRBV6-5|-|14|TRBJ1-6|-
CASSLPGRGSPLHF
TGTGCCAGCAGTCTACCCGGGCGTGGATCACCCCTCCACTTT
>TRBV27|-|16|TRBJ1-5|-
CASSLLRSNSNQPQHF
TGTGCCAGCAGTCTCCTGCGAAGTAATAGCAATCAGCCCCAGCATTTT
>TRBV5-1|once|14|TRBJ2-1|TRBD1
CASSLGQGVNEQFF
TGCGCCAGCAGCTTGGGGCAGGGGGTCAATGAGCAGTTCTTC
>TRBV15|-|15|TRBJ2-3|-
CATSGDYTSTDTQYF
TGTGCCACCAGCGGAGACTATACTAGCACAGATACGCAGTATTTT